This T cell receptor (beta chain) was retrieved from a study of blood T cell repertoires in COVID-19. As for the study in general: The samples span acute and convalescent COVID-19 from the United States, Italy and Spain.

The CDR3 totals 16 residues. Germline V CDR1 and CDR2: KGHSH, LQKENI. V shed 0 bases and J shed 0 bases, with 10 bases lying between them. In the original workflow: Amplifying reference gene primers gave estimates of nucleated cell counts. The data were produced by immunoSEQ multiplex PCR, yet TCRdb's version contains in-frame clones alone and is incomplete. The DNA gave D and trimming, while V, J and clone size come from that table. The sample holds roughly 80,000 clones, roughly four fifths seen once. The specimen sequenced was peripheral blood. V usage is TRBV18 and J usage is TRBJ2-3, with D uncertain. The source is a human donor in a cohort sampled during active COVID-19. CDR3 loop: CASSPPAEPSTDTQYF. The CDR3, as DNA: TGTGCCAGCTCACCACCGGCAGAACCTAGCACAGATACGCAGTATTTT.